This TCR beta chain was sequenced in a study of blood T cell repertoires in COVID-19. Clinical histories supplied by participants themselves formed the basis of cohort assignment. In the original workflow: Researchers report that nucleated cell counts were estimated from reference gene primer amplification. Clones were read by immunoSEQ multiplex PCR, and TCRdb kept only the in-frame ones, dropping some. V and J calls and clone size come straight from that table; D and trimming were deduced from the DNA. The sample yields approximately 150,000 clones, over 70% seen once. To note about this clone: At the DNA level, this CDR3 is encoded by other sequences in the same sample as well.

The germline V gene has CDR1 KGHSH and CDR2 LQKENI. The germline V and J ends were trimmed by 2 bases and 3 bases, with 4 bases remaining between them. This CDR3 is built from 12 residues. Sequencing input: PBMCs or T cells enriched from blood (not recorded which). This clonotype was obtained from a man in his sixties who had recovered from COVID-19. V usage is TRBV18 and J usage is TRBJ2-5; D is undetermined. CDR3 region: CASSPSEETQYF. The DNA for the CDR3 is TGTGCCAGCTCACCATCCGAAGAGACCCAGTACTTC.